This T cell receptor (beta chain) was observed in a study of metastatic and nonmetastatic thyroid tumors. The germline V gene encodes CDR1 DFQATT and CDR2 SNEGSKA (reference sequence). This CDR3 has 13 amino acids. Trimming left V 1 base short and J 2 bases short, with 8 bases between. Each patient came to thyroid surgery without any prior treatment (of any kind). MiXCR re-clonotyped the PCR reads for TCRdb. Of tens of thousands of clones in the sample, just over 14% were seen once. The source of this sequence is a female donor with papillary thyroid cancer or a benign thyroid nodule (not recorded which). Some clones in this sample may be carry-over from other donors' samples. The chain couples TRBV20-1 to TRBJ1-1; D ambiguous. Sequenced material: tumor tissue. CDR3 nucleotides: TGCAGTGCTAGAGTTCCTCAAAACACTGAAGCTTTCTTT. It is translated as CSARVPQNTEAFF.